The 26 T cell receptor beta chains below all came from one sample that was sequenced in a study of blood T cell repertoires in COVID-19. Profiling relied on immunoSEQ multiplex PCR, and the TCRdb table lists in-frame clones only, not all of them. The sample shows 150,000 to 200,000 clones, 78% of them seen only once. Specimen: peripheral blood. These receptors were taken from an elderly woman with acute or convalescent COVID-19.

This clone was observed a few times. V gene TRBV4-2 combines with J gene TRBJ1-6, with TRBD1 matching over 7 bases. The CDR3 contains 16 residues. Germline V lookup: CDR1 LGHNA, CDR2 YNFKEQ. Losses at the gene ends were 0 bases for V and 6 bases for J; bases not matched to a gene: 5. In nucleotides, the CDR3 is TGTGCCAGCAGCCAAGACCCTGGGACAGCTAATTCACCCCTCCACTTT. Protein sequence: CASSQDPGTANSPLHF.

The J gene is TRBJ1-1, the V gene TRBV29-1; TRBD1 is a possible D gene (6 bases). Germline CDR1 and CDR2: SQVTM and ANQGSEA. Trimming took 4 bases from V and 11 from J, leaving 20 bases between them. CDR3 length: 13 residues. The CDR3 reads CSVAWGQRGLAFF. DNA of the CDR3: TGCAGCGTTGCCTGGGGGCAAAGAGGTCTCGCTTTCTTT.

The V gene is TRBV24-1, the J gene TRBJ1-3, with a weak D call TRBD1 (5 bases). The CDR3 loop spans 12 amino acids. Deletions cut 4 bases from V and 7 bases from J, with 7 bases between. CDR1 is KGHDR and CDR2 is SFDVKD in the germline V gene. CDR3 bases: TGTGCCACCAGTGACTCAGGGAACACCATATATTTT. Translating it yields CATSDSGNTIYF.

This clone was found once. This chain connects TRBV4-1 to TRBJ1-5, with no clear D. V lost 0 bases, J lost 7 bases, and 7 bases lay in between. Germline CDR1 reads MGHRA; CDR2 reads YSYEKL. The CDR3 totals 13 residues. The CDR3 reads CASSQDPGQPQHF. CDR3 nucleotides: TGCGCCAGCAGCCAAGACCCGGGGCAGCCCCAGCATTTT.

This rearrangement joins TRBV19 to TRBJ2-7, with 14 bases that match TRBD2. The V gene's germline CDR1 is LNHDA and CDR2 SQIVND (reference sequence). The CDR3 is 14 amino acids. The ends lost 5 bases at V and 5 bases at J; junction bases unmatched: 2. CDR3 sequence (DNA): TGTGCCAGTAGTGGGACTAGCGGGAGCCACGAGCAGTACTTC. This translates into CASSGTSGSHEQYF.

The gene calls are TRBV5-1 and TRBJ1-2; no firm D call. Trimming removed 4 bases at V and 2 bases at J, with 9 bases between. The CDR3 length is 13 residues. Looked up from germline, CDR1 is SGHRS and CDR2 is YFSETQ. The CDR3 bases are TGCGCCAGCAGCGTGGCAGAAAACTATGGCTACACCTTC. It specifies CASSVAENYGYTF.

This clone turned up a few times. CDR3 nucleotide sequence: TGTGCCAGTAGTCCGGACAGGGCCACTGAAGCTTTCTTT. It specifies CASSPDRATEAFF. The chain links TRBV19 to TRBJ1-1; TRBD1 agrees at 8 bases. V lost 5 bases to trimming and J lost 4 bases; unmatched junction nucleotides: 3. This CDR3 is built from 13 residues. The germline V gene has CDR1 LNHDA and CDR2 SQIVND (reference sequence).

The V and J genes are TRBV7-9 and TRBJ1-3; TRBD1 aligns across 7 bases. Unmatched junction bases numbered 2, after V lost 5 bases and J lost 7 bases. CDR3 size: 12 residues. CDR1 is SEHNR and CDR2 is FQNEAQ in the germline V gene (reference sequence). The CDR3 protein is CASSEQGNTIYF. The CDR3 DNA is TGTGCCAGCAGCGAACAGGGGAACACCATATATTTT. Looking up the rest from reference TRBV7-9 and TRBJ1-3 gives the full variable domain: DTGVSQNPRHKITKRGQNVTFRCDPISEHNRLYWYRQTLGQGPEFLTYFQNEAQLEKSRLLSDRFSAERPKGSFSTLEIQRTEQGDSAMYLCASSEQGNTIYFGEGSWLTVV.

The rearrangement joins TRBV19 to TRBJ1-6; D unresolved. V shed 3 bases and J shed 0 bases, with 9 bases lying between them. CDR1 is LNHDA, CDR2 SQIVND, per germline (reference sequence). This CDR3 region has 16 residues. The CDR3 spells CASSIIGGSYNSPLHF. In DNA form, the CDR3 reads TGTGCCAGTAGTATTATAGGAGGCTCCTATAATTCACCCCTCCACTTT.

The V gene is TRBV9, the J gene TRBJ2-1; D possibly corresponds to TRBD2 (5 bases). V lost 4 bases, J lost 7 bases, and 12 bases lay in between. Germline lookup yields CDR1 SGDLS and CDR2 YYNGEE. The CDR3 contains 13 residues. The CDR3 nucleotides read TGTGCCAGCAGCTTCGGAGGTGTTAATGAGCAGTTCTTC. It yields the protein CASSFGGVNEQFF.

J is TRBJ2-7 and V is TRBV20-1; 11 bases align to TRBD1. Germline V lookup: CDR1 DFQATT, CDR2 SNEGSKA (reference sequence). This CDR3 is built from 14 residues. Germline trimming cut 3 bases from V and 3 bases from J; bases unmatched to any gene: 4. The CDR3 DNA is TGCAGTGCTAGTGGACAGGGGGCAGGCTACGAGCAGTACTTC. It specifies CSASGQGAGYEQYF.

The chain uses TRBV13 and TRBJ2-7; no clear D gene. V shed 4 bases and J shed 3 bases, with 4 bases lying between them. Germline V lookup: CDR1 PRHDT, CDR2 FYEKMQ (reference sequence). This CDR3 is built from 11 residues. The CDR3 sequence is CASSYNYEQYF. The CDR3 nucleotides are TGTGCCAGCAGCTATAACTACGAGCAGTACTTC.

The V call is TRBV28, the J call TRBJ2-1; 10 positions agree with TRBD2. Germline loops: CDR1 MDHEN, CDR2 SYDVKM. The CDR3 has 15 amino acids. V lost 6 bases and J lost 8; bases outside the gene matches: 10. In DNA, the CDR3 is TGTGCCAGCAGCTCACCGGGACTAGCGCGGGATGAGCAGTTCTTC. It encodes CASSSPGLARDEQFF.

The gene calls are TRBV18 and TRBJ2-5, with a tentative D call TRBD2 (6 bases). The ends were cut back, 6 bases at V and 2 bases at J, with 10 bases in the middle. The length of the CDR3 is 13 residues. Germline CDR1 reads KGHSH; CDR2 reads LQKENI. The CDR3 DNA follows: TGTGCCAGCTCCCGGGGGTTGCAAGAGACCCAGTACTTC. It translates to CASSRGLQETQYF.

This clone was picked up one time. The J gene is TRBJ2-1, the V gene TRBV24-1; D uncertain. V was cut by 4 bases and J by 0 bases, with 15 bases left in between. The CDR3 extends over 17 amino acids. Germline lookup yields CDR1 KGHDR and CDR2 SFDVKD. CDR3 in amino acids: CATSDQSALSSYNEQFF. For the CDR3, the DNA is TGTGCCACCAGTGACCAATCAGCGCTAAGCTCCTACAATGAGCAGTTCTTC.

The CDR3 protein is CAWSVGEIYNSPLHF. The CDR3 DNA sequence: TGTGCCTGGAGTGTCGGGGAGATCTATAATTCACCCCTCCACTTT. The rearrangement joins TRBV30 to TRBJ1-6; no definite D call. The CDR3 consists of 15 residues. V gave up 0 bases and J gave up 3 bases, with 9 bases separating them. Germline CDR1 and CDR2: GTSNPN and SVGIG (reference sequence).

The genes are TRBV3-1 (or the pseudogene TRBV3-2) and TRBJ2-7, with TRBD1 matching 7 bases. The CDR3 is 18 residues long. V was pared by 0 bases and J by 1 base, with 12 bases of the junction left unmatched. Germline V lookup: CDR1 LGHDT, CDR2 YNNKEL (reference sequence). The CDR3 DNA reads as TGTGCCAGCAGCCAAGATTGGAGACAGGGCAAGGTTTCCTACGAGCAGTACTTC. Encoded protein: CASSQDWRQGKVSYEQYF.

The gene calls are TRBV6-2 or TRBV6-3 and TRBJ1-5, with TRBD1 matching over 7 bases. CDR3 size: 13 residues. Germline lookup yields CDR1 MNHEY and CDR2 SVGEGT. With V trimmed by 4 bases and J by 6 bases, 3 bases remained unmatched. The CDR3 nucleotides are TGTGCCAGCAGTTGGGACAGAAGTCAGCCCCAGCATTTT. Protein product: CASSWDRSQPQHF.

This clone appeared once. The chain recombines TRBV18 with TRBJ1-1, with 8 bases identical to TRBD1. V dropped 4 bases and J dropped 4; count of bases not matched to a gene: 8. The CDR3 extends over 15 amino acids. Germline lookup yields CDR1 KGHSH and CDR2 LQKENI. CDR3 in DNA: TGTGCCAGCTCACTAAACGAGGACAGGGCCACTGAAGCTTTCTTT. It encodes CASSLNEDRATEAFF.

The gene calls are TRBV30 and TRBJ2-3; TRBD1 matches 7 bases. Germline V gives CDR1 GTSNPN, CDR2 SVGIG (reference sequence). Trimming cost V 5 bases and J 0 bases; bases outside gene matches: 8. This CDR3 region has 15 residues. CDR3 residues: CAWAGKGASTDTQYF. CDR3 DNA sequence: TGTGCCTGGGCAGGAAAGGGGGCGAGCACAGATACGCAGTATTTT.

The CDR3 region is CAWREAGRWGGTQYF. CDR3 sequence (DNA): TGTGCCTGGAGGGAAGCGGGGCGGTGGGGAGGGACCCAGTACTTC. The V gene is TRBV30, the J gene TRBJ2-5; 7 nucleotides agree with TRBD2. The CDR3 is 15 amino acids. The V and J ends lost 3 bases and 7 bases, in that order; junction bases with no gene match: 14. Germline V gene sequence: CDR1 GTSNPN, CDR2 SVGIG (reference sequence).

The chain employs TRBV12-2 and TRBJ2-7; the D call of TRBD1 is as the table states it, not checked on the DNA. TRBV12-2 is a pseudogene segment. The CDR3 is 14 residues long. The CDR3 reads CASRSARDSYEQYF. As DNA, the CDR3 is TGTGCAAGTCGCTCCGCCCGGGACAGCTACGAGCAGTACTTC.

The gene calls are TRBV3-1 (or the pseudogene TRBV3-2) and TRBJ2-7; possible D gene TRBD2, 5 bases. The V end lost 3 bases, the J end lost 7 bases, and 16 bases lay between the germline ends. CDR1 and CDR2 (germline): LGHDT, YNNKEL (reference sequence). This CDR3 has 14 amino acids. CDR3 bases: TGTGCCAGCAGCCATCGCGCGGGCCTCAGGGAGCAGTACTTC. Translating gives CASSHRAGLREQYF.

V is TRBV11-2 and J is TRBJ2-1; 9 nucleotides align to TRBD2. The trim removed 5 bases at V and 2 bases at J, leaving 10 bases unmatched. CDR1 is SGHAT and CDR2 is FQNNGV in the germline V gene. There are 17 residues in the CDR3. The CDR3 is CASSPRGGAQAYNEQFF. CDR3 bases: TGTGCCAGCAGCCCCCGCGGGGGGGCCCAGGCCTACAATGAGCAGTTCTTC. Combining the CDR3 with reference TRBV11-2 and TRBJ2-1 gives the whole variable domain EAGVAQSPRYKIIEKRQSVAFWCNPISGHATLYWYQQILGQGPKLLIQFQNNGVVDDSQLPKDRFSAERLKGVDSTLKIQPAKLEDSAVYLCASSPRGGAQAYNEQFFGPGTRLTVL.

The genes are TRBV6-5 and TRBJ2-5; 7 bases fit TRBD1. In germline, CDR1 is MNHEY, CDR2 SVGAGI. The CDR3 length is 14 residues. V gave up 8 bases and J gave up 5 bases; unmatched junction bases: 11. CDR3 in DNA: TGTGCCAGCGCCTCAGGACAGGAGGCCGAGACCCAGTACTTC. Amino acids: CASASGQEAETQYF.

The rearrangement uses TRBV7-2 and TRBJ2-3; D is unresolved. V lost 1 base and J lost 3, with 5 bases in between. This CDR3 spans 13 amino acids. CDR1 is SGHTA, CDR2 FQGNSA, per germline. The CDR3 nucleotides read TGTGCCAGCAGCTTAGATAGTACAGATACGCAGTATTTT. Its translation: CASSLDSTDTQYF. The whole variable domain, filled in from reference TRBV7-2 and TRBJ2-3, reads GAGVSQSPSNKVTEKGKDVELRCDPISGHTALYWYRQSLGQGLEFLIYFQGNSAPDKSGLPSDRFSAERTGGSVSTLTIQRTQQEDSAVYLCASSLDSTDTQYFGPGTRLTVL.